This TCR beta chain was recorded in a study of tumor and adjacent non-tumor tissue in lung cancer. Three rounds of nested PCR, following a modified ARM-PCR protocol, produced the TCRbeta library. Each CDR3 protein is one row after TCRdb ran MiXCR on the multiplex PCR reads. The table records 90,000 to 100,000 distinct CDR3 sequences, 75% to 85% of them present only once. Concerning this clonotype: An end of the junction does not agree with germline; a read error may underlie this.

RNA was extracted from bulk tissue without any cell sorting. More than 3 cm separated this lung sample from the edge of the tumor. The CDR3 is 15 residues long. Per the germline V gene, CDR1 is MNHNS and CDR2 is SASEGT. This sequence joins TRBV6-1 and TRBJ2-7; TRBD2 aligns across 11 bases. The sequence was obtained from a man between 60 and 75 years old with small cell lung cancer. What was sequenced was distant non-tumor lung tissue. Written as DNA, the CDR3 is TGTGCCAGCAGTCAAGGGGTACTAGCGGGGGACGAGCAGTATTTC. Protein product: CASSQGVLAGDEQYF.